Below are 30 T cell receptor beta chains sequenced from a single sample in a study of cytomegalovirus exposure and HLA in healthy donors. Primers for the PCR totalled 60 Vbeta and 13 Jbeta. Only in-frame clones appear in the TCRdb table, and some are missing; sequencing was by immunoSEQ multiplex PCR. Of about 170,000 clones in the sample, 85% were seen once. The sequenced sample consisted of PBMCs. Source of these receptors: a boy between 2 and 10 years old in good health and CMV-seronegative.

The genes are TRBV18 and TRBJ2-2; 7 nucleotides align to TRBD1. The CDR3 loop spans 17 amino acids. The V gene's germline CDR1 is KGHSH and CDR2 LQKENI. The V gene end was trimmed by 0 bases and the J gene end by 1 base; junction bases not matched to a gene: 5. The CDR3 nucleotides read TGTGCCAGCTCACCACCTCTGACAGGGATGAACACCGGGGAGCTGTTTTTT. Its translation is CASSPPLTGMNTGELFF.

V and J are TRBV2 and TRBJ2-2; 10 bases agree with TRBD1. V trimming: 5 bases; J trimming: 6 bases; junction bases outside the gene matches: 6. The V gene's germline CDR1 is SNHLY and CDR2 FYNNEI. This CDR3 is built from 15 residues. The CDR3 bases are TGTGCCAGCAGTTTTAGGGACAGGGGAGCCGGGGAGCTGTTTTTT. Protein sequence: CASSFRDRGAGELFF.

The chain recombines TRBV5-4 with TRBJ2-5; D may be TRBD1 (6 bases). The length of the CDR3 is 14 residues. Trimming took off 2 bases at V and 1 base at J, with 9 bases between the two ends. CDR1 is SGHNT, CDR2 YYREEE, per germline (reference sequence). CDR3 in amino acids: CASSFGRGQETQYF. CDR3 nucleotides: TGTGCCAGCAGCTTTGGCAGGGGCCAAGAGACCCAGTACTTC.

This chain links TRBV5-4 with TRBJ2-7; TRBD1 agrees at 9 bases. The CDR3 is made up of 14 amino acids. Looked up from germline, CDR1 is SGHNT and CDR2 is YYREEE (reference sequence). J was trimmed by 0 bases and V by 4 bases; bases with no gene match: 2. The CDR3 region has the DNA TGTGCCAGCAGCGTGACAGGGGGCTCCTACGAGCAGTACTTC. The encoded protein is CASSVTGGSYEQYF.

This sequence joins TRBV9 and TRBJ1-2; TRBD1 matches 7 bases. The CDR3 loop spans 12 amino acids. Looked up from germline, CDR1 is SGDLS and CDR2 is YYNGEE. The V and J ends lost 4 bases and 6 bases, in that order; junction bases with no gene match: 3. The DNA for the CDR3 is TGTGCCAGCAGCAGACAGGGCAATGGCTACACCTTC. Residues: CASSRQGNGYTF. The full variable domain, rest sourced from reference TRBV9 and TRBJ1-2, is DSGVTQTPKHLITATGQRVTLRCSPRSGDLSVYWYQQSLDQGLQFLIQYYNGEERAKGNILERFSAQQFPDLHSELNLSSLELGDSALYFCASSRQGNGYTFGSGTRLTVV.

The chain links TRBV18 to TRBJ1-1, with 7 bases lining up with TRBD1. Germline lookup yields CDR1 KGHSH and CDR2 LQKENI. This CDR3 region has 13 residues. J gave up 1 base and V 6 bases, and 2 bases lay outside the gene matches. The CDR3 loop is CASSRQGNTEAFF. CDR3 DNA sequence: TGTGCCAGCTCGAGACAGGGGAACACTGAAGCTTTCTTT.

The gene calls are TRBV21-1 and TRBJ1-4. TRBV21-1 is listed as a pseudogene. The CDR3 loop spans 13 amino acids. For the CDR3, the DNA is TGTGCCGGCGAGTATGGACGTTCGAGGGAAAGGGTTTTT. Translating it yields CAGEYGRSRERVF.

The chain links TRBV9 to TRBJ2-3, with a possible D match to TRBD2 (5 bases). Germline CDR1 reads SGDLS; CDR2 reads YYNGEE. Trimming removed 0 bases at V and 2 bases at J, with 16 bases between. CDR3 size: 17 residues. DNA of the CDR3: TGTGCCAGCAGCGTAGGACTTTCCTCGGGGTACACAGATACGCAGTATTTT. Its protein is CASSVGLSSGYTDTQYF.

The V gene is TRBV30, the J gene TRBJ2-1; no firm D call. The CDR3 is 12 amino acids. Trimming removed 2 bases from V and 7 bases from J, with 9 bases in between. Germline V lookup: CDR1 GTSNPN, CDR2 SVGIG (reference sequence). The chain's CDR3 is CAWSQEVNEQFF. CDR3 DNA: TGTGCCTGGAGTCAAGAGGTAAATGAGCAGTTCTTC.

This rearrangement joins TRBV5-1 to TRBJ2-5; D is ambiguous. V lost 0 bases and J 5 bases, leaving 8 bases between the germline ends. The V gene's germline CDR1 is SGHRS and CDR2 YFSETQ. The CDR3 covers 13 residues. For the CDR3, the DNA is TGCGCCAGCAGCTTGGGTCACGGTGAGACCCAGTACTTC. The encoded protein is CASSLGHGETQYF.

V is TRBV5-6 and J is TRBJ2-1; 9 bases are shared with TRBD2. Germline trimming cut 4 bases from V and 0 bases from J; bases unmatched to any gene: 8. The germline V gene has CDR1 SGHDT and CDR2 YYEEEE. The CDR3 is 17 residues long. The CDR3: CASSPLNSGSSYNEQFF. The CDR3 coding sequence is TGTGCCAGCAGCCCTCTCAATAGCGGGAGCTCCTACAATGAGCAGTTCTTC. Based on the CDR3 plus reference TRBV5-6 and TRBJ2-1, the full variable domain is DAGVTQSPTHLIKTRGQQVTLRCSPKSGHDTVSWYQQALGQGPQFIFQYYEEEERQRGNFPDRFSGHQFPNYSSELNVNALLLGDSALYLCASSPLNSGSSYNEQFFGPGTRLTVL.

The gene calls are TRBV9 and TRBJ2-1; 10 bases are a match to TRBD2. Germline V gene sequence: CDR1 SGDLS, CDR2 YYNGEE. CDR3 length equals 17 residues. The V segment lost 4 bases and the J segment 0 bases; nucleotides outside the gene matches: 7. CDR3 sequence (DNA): TGTGCCAGCAGCCAGACCGGACTAGCGGTCTCCTACAATGAGCAGTTCTTC. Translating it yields CASSQTGLAVSYNEQFF.

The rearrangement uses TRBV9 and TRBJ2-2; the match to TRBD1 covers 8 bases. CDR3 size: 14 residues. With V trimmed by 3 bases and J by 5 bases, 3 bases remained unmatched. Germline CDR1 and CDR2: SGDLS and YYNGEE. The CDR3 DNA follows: TGTGCCAGCAGCGCACAGGGGGGTACCGGGGAGCTGTTTTTT. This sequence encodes CASSAQGGTGELFF.

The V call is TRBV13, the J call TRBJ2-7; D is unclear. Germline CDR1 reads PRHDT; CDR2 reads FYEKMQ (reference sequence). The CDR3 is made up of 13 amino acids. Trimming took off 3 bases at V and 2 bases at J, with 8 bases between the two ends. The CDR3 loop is CASSFGVTYEQYF. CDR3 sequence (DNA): TGTGCCAGCAGCTTCGGTGTAACCTACGAGCAGTACTTC.

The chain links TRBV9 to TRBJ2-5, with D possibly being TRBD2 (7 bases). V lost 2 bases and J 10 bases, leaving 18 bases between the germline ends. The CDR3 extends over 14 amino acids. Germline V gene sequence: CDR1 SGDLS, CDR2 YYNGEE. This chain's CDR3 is CASSVTPAGEGQYF. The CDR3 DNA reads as TGTGCCAGCAGCGTCACACCAGCAGGGGAGGGCCAGTACTTC.

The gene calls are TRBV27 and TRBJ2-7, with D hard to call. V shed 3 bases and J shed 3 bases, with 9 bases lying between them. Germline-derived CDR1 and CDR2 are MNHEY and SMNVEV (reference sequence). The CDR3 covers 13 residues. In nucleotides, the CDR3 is TGTGCCAGCAGTTTGGCACAGTTCTACGAGCAGTACTTC. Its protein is CASSLAQFYEQYF.

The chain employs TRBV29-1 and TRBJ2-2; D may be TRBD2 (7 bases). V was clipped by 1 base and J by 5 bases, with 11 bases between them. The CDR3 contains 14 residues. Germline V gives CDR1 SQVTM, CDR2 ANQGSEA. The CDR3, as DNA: TGCAGCGTTGAAGTGAGGGGGGGGACCGGGGAGCTGTTTTTT. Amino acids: CSVEVRGGTGELFF.

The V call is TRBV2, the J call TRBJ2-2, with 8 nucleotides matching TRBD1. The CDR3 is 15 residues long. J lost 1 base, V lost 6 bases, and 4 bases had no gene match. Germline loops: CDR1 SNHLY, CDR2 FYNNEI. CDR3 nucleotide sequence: TGTGCCAGCAGAGTTGGACAGGGGAACACCGGGGAGCTGTTTTTT. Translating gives CASRVGQGNTGELFF.

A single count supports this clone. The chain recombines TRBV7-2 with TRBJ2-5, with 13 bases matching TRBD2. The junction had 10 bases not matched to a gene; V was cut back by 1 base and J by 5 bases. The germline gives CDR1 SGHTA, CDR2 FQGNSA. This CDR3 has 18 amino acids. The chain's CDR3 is CASSLGLLAGGPGETQYF. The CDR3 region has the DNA TGTGCCAGCAGCTTAGGCCTACTAGCGGGAGGGCCGGGGGAGACCCAGTACTTC.

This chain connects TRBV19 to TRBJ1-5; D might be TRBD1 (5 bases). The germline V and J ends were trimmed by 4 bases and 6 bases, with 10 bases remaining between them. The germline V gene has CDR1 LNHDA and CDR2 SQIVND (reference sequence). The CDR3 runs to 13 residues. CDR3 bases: TGTGCCAGTAGTACGCACGGGGGTCAGCCCCAGCATTTT. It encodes CASSTHGGQPQHF.

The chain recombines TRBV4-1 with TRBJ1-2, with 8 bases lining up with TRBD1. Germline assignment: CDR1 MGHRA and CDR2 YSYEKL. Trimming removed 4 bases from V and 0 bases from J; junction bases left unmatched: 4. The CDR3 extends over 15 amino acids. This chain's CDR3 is CASSLLTGANYGYTF. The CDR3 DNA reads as TGCGCCAGCAGCCTATTGACAGGGGCTAACTATGGCTACACCTTC.

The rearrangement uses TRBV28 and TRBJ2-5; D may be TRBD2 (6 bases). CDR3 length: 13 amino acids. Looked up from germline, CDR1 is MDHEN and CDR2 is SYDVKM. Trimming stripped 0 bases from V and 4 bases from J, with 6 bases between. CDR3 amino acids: CASSLWGGETQYF. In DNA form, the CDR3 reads TGTGCCAGCAGTTTATGGGGGGGAGAGACCCAGTACTTC.

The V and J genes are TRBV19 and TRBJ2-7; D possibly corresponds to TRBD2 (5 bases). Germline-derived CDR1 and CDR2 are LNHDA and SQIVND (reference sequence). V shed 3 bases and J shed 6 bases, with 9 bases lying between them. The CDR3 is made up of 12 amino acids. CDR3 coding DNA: TGTGCCAGTAGTATTAGGAGGTGCGAGCAGTACTTC. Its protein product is CASSIRRCEQYF.

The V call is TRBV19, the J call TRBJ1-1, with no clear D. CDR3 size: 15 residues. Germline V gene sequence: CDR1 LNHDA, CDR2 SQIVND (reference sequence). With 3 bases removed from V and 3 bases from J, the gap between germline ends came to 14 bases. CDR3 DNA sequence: TGTGCCAGTAGTATGCGGCTGACTGAAGACACTGAAGCTTTCTTT. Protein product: CASSMRLTEDTEAFF.

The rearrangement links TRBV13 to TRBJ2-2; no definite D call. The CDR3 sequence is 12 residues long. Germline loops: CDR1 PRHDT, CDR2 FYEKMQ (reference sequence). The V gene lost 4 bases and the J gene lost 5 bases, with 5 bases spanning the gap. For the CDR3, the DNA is TGTGCCAGCAGCTCCAGGACCGGGGAGCTGTTTTTT. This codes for CASSSRTGELFF.

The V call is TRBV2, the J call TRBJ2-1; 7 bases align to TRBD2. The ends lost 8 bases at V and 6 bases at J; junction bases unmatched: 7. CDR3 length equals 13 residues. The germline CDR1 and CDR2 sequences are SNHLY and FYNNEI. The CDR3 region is CASGRVEGNEQFF. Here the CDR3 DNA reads TGTGCCAGCGGGAGGGTAGAGGGCAATGAGCAGTTCTTC.

CDR3 DNA sequence: TGTGCCAGCAGCTTAAGAGAACTTTCCACCGGGGAGCTGTTTTTT. It is translated as CASSLRELSTGELFF. The chain links TRBV7-2 to TRBJ2-2, with D hard to call. The CDR3 has 15 residues. Germline CDR1 SGHTA, CDR2 FQGNSA. The V end was cut by 2 bases, the J end by 4 bases, with 11 bases between.

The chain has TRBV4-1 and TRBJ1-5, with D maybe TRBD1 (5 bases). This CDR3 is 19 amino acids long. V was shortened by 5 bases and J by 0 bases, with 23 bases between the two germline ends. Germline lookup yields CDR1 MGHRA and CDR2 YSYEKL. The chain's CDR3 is CASSEQPGRTRYSNQPQHF. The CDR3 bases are TGCGCCAGCAGCGAGCAACCGGGACGGACTAGGTATAGCAATCAGCCCCAGCATTTT.

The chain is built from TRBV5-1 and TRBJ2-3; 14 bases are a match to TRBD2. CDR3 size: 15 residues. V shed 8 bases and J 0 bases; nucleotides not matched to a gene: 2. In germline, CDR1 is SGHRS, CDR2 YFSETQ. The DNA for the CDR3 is TGCGCCAGTAGACTAGCGGGAGGGAGCACAGATACGCAGTATTTT. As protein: CASRLAGGSTDTQYF.

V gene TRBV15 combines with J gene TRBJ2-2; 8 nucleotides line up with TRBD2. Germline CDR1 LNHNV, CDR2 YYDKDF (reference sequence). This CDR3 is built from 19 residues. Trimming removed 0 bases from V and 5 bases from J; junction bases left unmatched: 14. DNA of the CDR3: TGTGCCACCAGCAGAGATTGGGGTCACGGGGGGGCGCGGACCGGGGAGCTGTTTTTT. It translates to CATSRDWGHGGARTGELFF.